This T cell receptor (beta chain) originates from a study of CD8 T cells in Susac syndrome. Germline V lookup: CDR1 ENHRY, CDR2 SYGVKD. The CDR3 consists of 13 residues. V was shortened by 7 bases and J by 4 bases, with 11 bases between the two germline ends. After extraction with the RNeasy kit, roughly 0.45 to 1 ug of the RNA was reverse transcribed using random hexamers. TCRdb re-called the immunoSEQ multiplex PCR reads through MiXCR, storing one row per CDR3 protein. The sample gives 150,000 to 190,000 distinct CDR3 sequences, 85% to 95% of which show up once; 0.16% is in the top ten. What was sequenced was CD4+ T cells from PBMCs. The TCR comes from a human donor with Susac syndrome. The V and J genes are TRBV10-3 and TRBJ1-5, with a possible D match to TRBD1 (6 bases). The CDR3 coding sequence is TGTGCCATCACAACAGGGCTTAATCAGCCCCAGCATTTT. Protein sequence: CAITTGLNQPQHF.